Included here is one T cell receptor beta chain sequence, with context. Its target is not known. The germline V gene encodes CDR1 SEHNR and CDR2 FQNEAQ (reference sequence). Trimming took 2 bases from V and 4 from J; bases not matched to a gene: 3. The length of the CDR3 is 15 residues. The data are from a study of OX40 agonist ivuxolimab in advanced cancers. For the study at large: At about 82% male, the cohort had a mean age of approximately 64 years, ranging from 23 to 79. Overall study results and limits: Average numbers of expanded clones were greater in CD8+ T cells than in CD4+. Not determined was the antigen specificity of the expanded peripheral T cells.

Assay: immunoSEQ multiplex PCR; the TCRdb copy retains only in-frame clones and omits some. The sample has about 68,000 clones; 86% are singletons. The genes are TRBV7-9 and TRBJ1-3, with 9 bases aligning to TRBD1. This receptor was obtained from an adult with an advanced solid tumor such as melanoma, head and neck, liver or kidney cancer. The sample here was CD4+ or CD8+ T cells sorted from blood, taken in a trial of the OX40 agonist ivuxolimab. The chain's CDR3 is CASSLKGTGGNTIYF. CDR3 nucleotide sequence: TGTGCCAGCAGCTTAAAGGGGACAGGGGGAAACACCATATATTTT.